These 7 T cell receptor beta chains originate from one sample sequenced in a study of blood T cell repertoires in COVID-19 (dated by TCRdb to about 2020). Library preparation was by the immunoSEQ multiplex PCR assay. The table was pulled from immuneACCESS by TCRdb, which kept in-frame rearrangements only. Such tables lose some clones; where checked, under half of the loss comes from unresolved V genes, and the rest has no known cause. Recorded for this sample are about 85,000 clones; more than 65% of them occurred a single time. Together, the top ten hold roughly 10% of the sample. Sequenced: peripheral blood. These receptors were collected from a man in his 70s with acute or convalescent COVID-19.

The chain combines TRBV6-5 with TRBJ1-1; perhaps TRBD1 as D (6 bases). This CDR3 comprises 14 residues. Deletions cut 6 bases from V and 3 bases from J, with 14 bases between. CDR1 MNHEY and CDR2 SVGAGI come from the germline V gene. CDR3 nucleotides: TGTGCCAGCAGAGGGGAACAGGGTTACACTGAAGCTTTCTTT. It codes for CASRGEQGYTEAFF.

This chain links TRBV6-1 with TRBJ2-7, with 8 positions matching TRBD1. Germline CDR1 and CDR2: MNHNS and SASEGT. J lost 2 bases, V lost 3 bases, and 3 bases had no gene match. The CDR3 spans 14 residues. In DNA, the CDR3 is TGTGCCAGCAGTGATCCGGGACAGGCCTACGAGCAGTACTTC. It encodes CASSDPGQAYEQYF.

The V gene is TRBV28, the J gene TRBJ1-4, with 9 bases identical to TRBD1. The germline V gene has CDR1 MDHEN and CDR2 SYDVKM. The CDR3 runs to 14 residues. The V segment lost 6 bases and the J segment 5 bases; nucleotides outside the gene matches: 4. This chain's CDR3 is CASRPGTGNEKLFF. CDR3 coding DNA: TGTGCCAGCAGACCCGGGACAGGGAATGAAAAACTGTTTTTT.

The chain couples TRBV18 to TRBJ1-1; D perhaps matches TRBD1 (5 bases). From germline, CDR1 is KGHSH and CDR2 LQKENI. The germline V and J ends were trimmed by 3 bases and 1 base, with 9 bases remaining between them. The CDR3 runs to 14 residues. The CDR3 coding sequence is TGTGCCAGCTCACCGGGACTTTGGAACACTGAAGCTTTCTTT. It is translated as CASSPGLWNTEAFF. The variable domain in full, completed from reference TRBV18 and TRBJ1-1, reads NAGVMQNPRHLVRRRGQEARLRCSPMKGHSHVYWYRQLPEEGLKFMVYLQKENIIDESGMPKERFSAEFPKEGPSILRIQQVVRGDSAAYFCASSPGLWNTEAFFGQGTRLTVV.

The rearrangement uses TRBV6-5 and TRBJ1-1, with 9 bases identical to TRBD1. There are 13 residues in the CDR3. Losses at the gene ends were 8 bases for V and 5 bases for J; bases not matched to a gene: 6. Germline V gives CDR1 MNHEY, CDR2 SVGAGI. CDR3 sequence reads: CASGDRVWTEAFF. The DNA of the CDR3 is TGTGCCAGCGGGGACAGGGTTTGGACTGAAGCTTTCTTT.

Here the CDR3 reads CATSRGGKETQYF. The CDR3 DNA reads as TGTGCCACCAGCAGAGGGGGCAAAGAGACCCAGTACTTC. This chain uses TRBV15 with TRBJ2-5; D is perhaps TRBD1 (5 bases). The V end lost 1 base, the J end lost 3 bases, and 6 bases lay between the germline ends. The CDR3 loop spans 13 amino acids. Looked up from germline, CDR1 is LNHNV and CDR2 is YYDKDF (reference sequence).

This chain uses TRBV7-9 with TRBJ2-4; a weak D match, TRBD1 (5 bases). CDR1 and CDR2 from the germline V gene are SEHNR and FQNEAQ (reference sequence). V shed 1 base and J shed 12 bases, with 10 bases lying between them. The CDR3 covers 12 residues. The CDR3 here is CASSLGTNHQYF. Here the CDR3 DNA reads TGTGCCAGCAGCTTAGGGACAAACCATCAGTACTTC. Combining the CDR3 with reference TRBV7-9 and TRBJ2-4 gives the whole variable domain DTGVSQNPRHKITKRGQNVTFRCDPISEHNRLYWYRQTLGQGPEFLTYFQNEAQLEKSRLLSDRFSAERPKGSFSTLEIQRTEQGDSAMYLCASSLGTNHQYFGAGTRLSVL.